One sample yielded the 9 T cell receptor beta chains listed below, sequenced in a study of cytomegalovirus exposure and HLA in healthy donors. PCR primers comprised 60 Vbeta and 13 Jbeta primers. Sequencing was performed with immunoSEQ multiplex PCR; in TCRdb, only in-frame clones are kept and a portion is missing. The sample holds about 120,000 clones, under 85% seen once. The sequencing input was PBMCs. Receptors originate from a young man in good health and CMV-seropositive.

The CDR3 sequence: CASSKTGTPSYGYTF. In DNA, the CDR3 is TGTGCCAGCAGTAAAACCGGGACACCGTCCTATGGCTACACCTTC. The rearrangement links TRBV6-1 to TRBJ1-2, with D maybe TRBD1 (6 bases). Germline CDR1 and CDR2: MNHNS and SASEGT. The CDR3 spans 15 residues. V was clipped by 5 bases and J by 4 bases, with 17 bases between them.

This chain links TRBV7-5 with TRBJ2-7; the table's D call, TRBD2, has no DNA check behind it. TRBV7-5 is recorded as a pseudogene. CDR3 length equals 18 residues. In DNA form, the CDR3 reads TGTGTCAGAAGCCCAGCGGTGGAAGGGGCGGGGAATCCCTACGAGCAGTACTTC. Residues: CVRSPAVEGAGNPYEQYF.

V gene TRBV16 combines with J gene TRBJ2-4; 7 positions match TRBD1. V shed 1 base and J 6 bases; nucleotides not matched to a gene: 6. CDR1 and CDR2 from the germline V gene are KGHSY and FQNENV. This CDR3 region has 15 residues. The DNA for the CDR3 is TGTGCCAGCAGCCAATACCAGGGGGTAGTAAACATTCAGTACTTC. This sequence encodes CASSQYQGVVNIQYF. Together with reference TRBV16 and TRBJ2-4, the CDR3 gives the full variable domain: GEEVAQTPKHLVRGEGQKAKLYCAPIKGHSYVFWYQQVLKNEFKFLISFQNENVFDETGMPKERFSAKCLPNSPCSLEIQATKLEDSAVYFCASSQYQGVVNIQYFGAGTRLSVL.

This clone was seen only once. This chain uses TRBV28 with TRBJ1-1; 10 bases match TRBD1. The V and J ends lost 9 bases and 5 bases, in that order; junction bases with no gene match: 12. This CDR3 is built from 15 residues. Germline lookup yields CDR1 MDHEN and CDR2 SYDVKM. In nucleotides, the CDR3 is TGTGCCAGTGACAGGGGGCTGAGGATGGGGACTGAAGCTTTCTTT. Its translation: CASDRGLRMGTEAFF.

The CDR3 loop reads CASSLGPENTEAFF. CDR3 nucleotide sequence: TGTGCCAGCAGCTTAGGGCCAGAGAACACTGAAGCTTTCTTT. The chain recombines TRBV11-1 with TRBJ1-1; D gene ambiguous. Germline V CDR1 and CDR2: SGHAT, FQDESV (reference sequence). This CDR3 comprises 14 residues. Trimming took 1 base from V and 1 from J, leaving 7 bases between them. Filled out from reference TRBV11-1 and TRBJ1-1, the complete variable domain reads EAEVAQSPRYKITEKSQAVAFWCDPISGHATLYWYRQILGQGPELLVQFQDESVVDDSQLPKDRFSAERLKGVDSTLKIQPAELGDSAMYLCASSLGPENTEAFFGQGTRLTVV.

The V and J genes are TRBV9 and TRBJ1-1; D ambiguous. This CDR3 is built from 15 residues. Germline CDR1 SGDLS, CDR2 YYNGEE. V was trimmed by 7 bases and J by 4 bases, leaving 20 bases between them. The CDR3 spells CASDFSGSYSTEAFF. CDR3 sequence (DNA): TGTGCCAGCGATTTTTCAGGTTCCTATAGCACTGAAGCTTTCTTT.

The CDR3 DNA follows: TGTGCCAGCAGTTTCCGTAACTCCTACGAGCAGTACTTC. Encoded protein: CASSFRNSYEQYF. The chain couples TRBV28 to TRBJ2-7; D is uncertain. The CDR3 contains 13 residues. The germline V gene has CDR1 MDHEN and CDR2 SYDVKM. V shed 3 bases and J shed 0 bases, with 6 bases lying between them.

The V gene is TRBV5-1, the J gene TRBJ2-7, with D possibly matching TRBD2 (6 bases). CDR1 is SGHRS and CDR2 is YFSETQ in the germline V gene. The CDR3 covers 13 residues. V lost 4 bases and J 5 bases, leaving 13 bases between the germline ends. The CDR3 DNA reads as TGCGCCAGCAGCATTCGGGGAGGCGACGAGCAGTACTTC. Translating it yields CASSIRGGDEQYF.

The chain has TRBV5-1 and TRBJ1-2; TRBD1 is a possible D gene (5 bases). Germline V gene lookup returns CDR1 SGHRS and CDR2 YFSETQ. Trimming removed 0 bases at V and 0 bases at J, with 9 bases between. There are 15 residues in the CDR3. The CDR3 here is CASSLADSSNYGYTF. The CDR3 DNA reads as TGCGCCAGCAGCTTGGCCGACAGTTCTAACTATGGCTACACCTTC.